This TCR beta chain was captured by sequencing in a study of cytomegalovirus exposure and HLA in healthy donors. PCR involved 60 Vbeta and 13 Jbeta primers. TCRdb's copy holds only in-frame clones and misses some; the assay was immunoSEQ multiplex PCR. The sample contains 30,000 to 45,000 clones, around 53% of which appear only once. The V end was cut by 7 bases, the J end by 0 bases, with 16 bases between. The CDR3 runs 15 residues. Germline CDR1 reads MDHEN; CDR2 reads SYDVKM. Sample: PBMCs. The clonotype originates from a woman aged 40 to 50 in good health and CMV-seropositive. The chain links TRBV28 to TRBJ2-7, with a tentative D call TRBD1 (6 bases). The CDR3 DNA reads as TGTGCCAGCACCTCCAGGGGCGTGGGCTCCTACGAGCAGTACTTC. It specifies CASTSRGVGSYEQYF.